The 20 T cell receptor beta chains given below trace back to one sample, sequenced in a study of T cells in Graves' hyperthyroidism and ophthalmopathy (dated by TCRdb to 2018 to 2020). The library came from multiplex PCR. For sequencing, an Illumina HiSeq 2000 was employed. Amplification of TCR beta CDR3 regions was carried out from RNA transcripts. The TCR CDR3 was subjected to a first round of RT-PCR using the HTBI primer set and the Qiagen OneStep RT-PCR kit. TCRdb handled the public reads itself, with Q25 trimming in fastp and clone calling in MiXCR, and kept productive beta chains. Every distinct CDR3 protein forms one entry, paired with its most common genes and DNA. This sample holds tens of thousands of distinct CDR3 sequences; around 40% were observed only once. The top ten clonotypes cover about 9.3% of the sample. The sample taken for sequencing was blood. All receptors derive from a woman in her 30s with Graves' hyperthyroidism.

The CDR3 DNA follows: TGCAGTGCTGTTAGGGGGTGGGGGAACACCGGGGAGCAGTACTTC. It yields the protein CSAVRGWGNTGEQYF. J is TRBJ2-7 and V is TRBV20-1; D perhaps matches TRBD1 (6 bases). Trimming took 5 bases from V and 7 from J, leaving 24 bases between them. The CDR3 has 15 amino acids. The germline gives CDR1 DFQATT, CDR2 SNEGSKA (reference sequence).

The chain employs TRBV10-3 and TRBJ1-1; D ambiguous. Trimming cost V 7 bases and J 5 bases, with 11 bases left between them. The CDR3 runs 12 residues. Germline values: CDR1 ENHRY, CDR2 SYGVKD. CDR3 loop: CAIKNPTTEAFF. In DNA form, the CDR3 reads TGTGCCATCAAGAATCCTACGACTGAAGCTTTCTTT.

This clonotype appeared many times. The J gene is TRBJ2-1, the V gene TRBV12-3 or TRBV12-4, with D unclear. V lost 2 bases, J lost 5 bases, and 13 bases lay in between. This CDR3 has 15 amino acids. CDR3 in amino acids: CASSLLGKAHNEQFF. The CDR3, as DNA: TGTGCCAGCAGTTTATTAGGGAAGGCACACAATGAGCAGTTCTTC.

The J gene is TRBJ2-3, the V gene TRBV29-1; 8 bases agree with TRBD2. In germline, CDR1 is SQVTM, CDR2 ANQGSEA. V gave up 1 base and J gave up 7 bases; unmatched junction bases: 16. CDR3 length: 17 residues. The CDR3 sequence: CSVEVGTNGREPNTQYF. CDR3 sequence (DNA): TGCAGCGTTGAAGTCGGGACTAACGGGAGGGAACCAAATACGCAGTATTTT.

The rearrangement uses TRBV7-3 and TRBJ1-1; D is uncertain. The CDR3 is 13 residues long. Germline V lookup: CDR1 SGHTA, CDR2 FQGTGA. V was trimmed by 5 bases and J by 4 bases, leaving 11 bases between them. Here the CDR3 reads CASSPRVTTEAFF. In DNA form, the CDR3 reads TGTGCCAGCAGCCCTAGGGTAACCACTGAAGCTTTCTTT.

This clonotype was observed many times. The chain combines TRBV11-3 with TRBJ2-1, with D perhaps matching TRBD2 (6 bases). V was cut by 5 bases and J by 7 bases, with 15 bases left in between. Germline lookup yields CDR1 SGHNT and CDR2 YENEEA. The CDR3 loop spans 14 amino acids. CDR3 amino acids: CASSPRLGGNEQFF. In nucleotides, the CDR3 is TGTGCCAGCAGCCCCCGACTTGGGGGGAATGAGCAGTTCTTC. Together with reference TRBV11-3 and TRBJ2-1, the CDR3 gives the full variable domain: EAGVVQSPRYKIIEKKQPVAFWCNPISGHNTLYWYLQNLGQGPELLIRYENEEAVDDSQLPKDRFSAERLKGVDSTLKIQPAELGDSAVYLCASSPRLGGNEQFFGPGTRLTVL.

The count of this clonotype is one. This chain joins TRBV19 and TRBJ1-5, with no clear D. Germline V gene data show CDR1 as LNHDA and CDR2 as SQIVND (reference sequence). V lost 4 bases and J 7 bases, leaving 11 bases between the germline ends. The CDR3 is 13 residues long. CDR3 protein: CASSKAGWQPQHF. CDR3 DNA: TGTGCCAGTAGTAAAGCGGGGTGGCAGCCCCAGCATTTT.

This rearrangement joins TRBV20-1 to TRBJ2-7; the D gene is possibly TRBD1 (6 bases). The CDR3 loop spans 11 amino acids. The V end was cut by 3 bases, the J end by 7 bases, with 10 bases between. Germline V gene lookup returns CDR1 DFQATT and CDR2 SNEGSKA (reference sequence). The CDR3 sequence: CSASPGEEQYF. Here the CDR3 DNA reads TGCAGTGCTAGTCCAGGGGAAGAGCAGTACTTC.

In this sample, this clonotype turned up many times. The J gene is TRBJ2-2, the V gene TRBV20-1, with unresolved D. The CDR3 contains 13 residues. The V end lost 2 bases, the J end lost 0 bases, and 4 bases lay between the germline ends. Germline loops: CDR1 DFQATT, CDR2 SNEGSKA (reference sequence). The CDR3 spells CSARKPNTGELFF. The CDR3, as DNA: TGCAGTGCTAGAAAGCCGAACACCGGGGAGCTGTTTTTT.

This clonotype was seen only a few times. The chain carries TRBV20-1 and TRBJ2-5; 12 bases map to TRBD2. Germline V CDR1 and CDR2: DFQATT, SNEGSKA (reference sequence). The length of the CDR3 is 15 residues. The ends lost 6 bases at V and 2 bases at J; junction bases unmatched: 7. CDR3 nucleotide sequence: TGCAGTGCCCTAGGACTAGCGGGAATTCAAGAGACCCAGTACTTC. Its translation: CSALGLAGIQETQYF.

The chain carries TRBV5-4 and TRBJ1-5, with 9 positions matching TRBD1. V shed 5 bases, J shed 5 bases, and the junction held 8 bases outside the gene matches. The CDR3 spans 15 residues. The V gene's germline CDR1 is SGHNT and CDR2 YYREEE (reference sequence). The CDR3 region has the DNA TGTGCCAGCAGATTCGGGACAGGGCCCGATCAGCCCCAGCATTTT. This gives the protein CASRFGTGPDQPQHF.

This clonotype occurred many times. The chain is built from TRBV27 and TRBJ1-2, with no clear D. Germline CDR1 and CDR2: MNHEY and SMNVEV (reference sequence). This CDR3 spans 13 amino acids. The V gene lost 6 bases and the J gene lost 5 bases, with 13 bases spanning the gap. This CDR3 is CASSPWPLYGYTF. CDR3 coding DNA: TGTGCCAGCAGCCCGTGGCCCTTATATGGCTACACCTTC.

This clonotype is termed medium-sized (0.01 to 0.1%). The chain carries TRBV19 and TRBJ2-7; possibly TRBD2 for D (6 bases). Germline V gene sequence: CDR1 LNHDA, CDR2 SQIVND (reference sequence). V gave up 5 bases and J gave up 3 bases, with 14 bases separating them. The CDR3 totals 14 residues. CDR3 loop: CASSLQGLVYEQYF. For the CDR3, the DNA is TGTGCCAGTAGTCTTCAGGGACTTGTCTACGAGCAGTACTTC.

In its sample, this clonotype was seen many times. The rearrangement links TRBV28 to TRBJ1-1, with a weak D call TRBD1 (5 bases). The CDR3 covers 13 residues. Between the trimmed V and J ends, which lost 1 base and 10 bases, there was a span of 13 bases. CDR1 is MDHEN and CDR2 is SYDVKM in the germline V gene. CDR3 sequence: CASSLSGRVSAFF. The DNA for the CDR3 is TGTGCCAGCAGTTTATCGGGCAGGGTGTCAGCTTTCTTT.

This clonotype was detected ten times or more. The chain recombines TRBV11-2 with TRBJ2-1, with D hard to call. Trimming cost V 1 base and J 5 bases, with 6 bases left between them. The CDR3 sequence is 13 residues long. Germline CDR1 SGHAT, CDR2 FQNNGV. The CDR3 spells CASSLAPNNEQFF. For the CDR3, the DNA is TGTGCCAGCAGCTTAGCCCCGAACAATGAGCAGTTCTTC.

This clonotype was detected only a few times. The J gene is TRBJ2-5, the V gene TRBV7-2; maybe TRBD2 (5 bases). The CDR3 sequence is 14 residues long. V was shortened by 5 bases and J by 4 bases, with 14 bases between the two germline ends. Germline V gene data show CDR1 as SGHTA and CDR2 as FQGNSA. The DNA for the CDR3 is TGTGCCAGCAGCGGTCTAGCTGTTCGAGAGACCCAGTACTTC. It yields the protein CASSGLAVRETQYF.

This clonotype was recorded many times. The chain joins TRBV5-5 to TRBJ2-5; D perhaps matches TRBD1 (5 bases). V was trimmed by 2 bases and J by 5 bases, leaving 16 bases between them. Germline V gene data show CDR1 as SGHKS and CDR2 as YYEKEE (reference sequence). CDR3 size: 15 residues. CDR3 residues: CASSFGPDTFETQYF. DNA of the CDR3: TGTGCCAGCAGCTTCGGACCGGACACCTTTGAGACCCAGTACTTC.

To note about this clonotype: No DNA is shown, since the ends of the CDR3 on it are uncertain; the CDR3 is the one TCRdb lists. The chain carries TRBV5-8 and TRBJ2-2. Germline V gene sequence: CDR1 SGHTS, CDR2 YDEGEE. The CDR3 spans 12 residues, counting both ends. The CDR3 sequence is CASSFGNGELFF.

This clonotype occurred many times. This chain links TRBV5-4 with TRBJ2-7; D remains unclear. The last part of the DNA fits TRBJ2-3 better; the J call may be wrong. Germline loops: CDR1 SGHNT, CDR2 YYREEE (reference sequence). The CDR3 covers 14 residues. CDR3 residues: CASSLVGSRDTQYF. DNA for the CDR3: TGTGCCAGCAGCTTGGTCGGGTCGAGAGATACGCAGTATTTT.

Concerning this clonotype: Just one base apart from a much larger clone, this may be a read error. The genes are TRBV10-3 and TRBJ2-3; D might be TRBD2 (6 bases). The CDR3 has 15 residues. Germline values: CDR1 ENHRY, CDR2 SYGVKD. V was shortened by 5 bases and J by 2 bases, with 14 bases between the two germline ends. The CDR3 coding sequence is TGTGCCATCAGTACACCCGGGACTCACACAGATACGCAGTATTTT. Amino acids: CAISTPGTHTDTQYF.